This T cell receptor (beta chain) was identified during a study of B cell selection in AIRE deficiency. Germline values: CDR1 SGHAT, CDR2 FQNNGV. There are 16 residues in the CDR3. The V and J ends lost 5 bases and 6 bases, in that order; junction bases with no gene match: 13. The sorted conventional CD4 T cells were gated as CD4+CD127+. Unrelated healthy donors provided the controls. Whole-study results and caveats: Patient Tconv cells held about 28% of Treg sequences shared by healthy donors. Shared Treg sequences were biased toward short CDR3s with few non-templated nucleotide insertions.

Authors' processing steps: Pooled conventional T cells gave 9.9x10^4 or so patient and about 130,000 donor TCRbeta sequences. Libraries were prepared by immunoSEQ multiplex PCR; TCRdb keeps only in-frame clonotypes and omits some of them. V and J calls and clone size are copied from that table; D and trimming were computed from the DNA. The repertoire holds about 25,000 clones, with roughly 96% as singletons. This clone was picked up one time. Its specificity is unknown. The specimen sequenced was CD4+CD127+ conventional T cells sorted from PBMCs. This rearrangement joins TRBV11-2 to TRBJ2-1; TRBD1 matches at 7 bases. The receptor comes from a human donor in good health. CDR3 region: CASSAYGQDSSNEQFF. In DNA form, the CDR3 reads TGTGCCAGCAGCGCCTACGGACAGGATAGTAGCAATGAGCAGTTCTTC.